Each of the 9 T cell receptor beta chains below was sequenced from the same sample in a study of beta chain features in type 1 diabetes. Every bit of the isolated RNA underwent reverse transcription, so sequencing read expressed TCRB transcripts. Produced via immunoSEQ multiplex PCR; TCRdb's table is partial and in-frame only. This sample carries hundreds of thousands of clones, roughly 15% of them seen once, and the ten largest clones take 0.09% to 0.095%. What was sequenced was naive CD4+ T cells from blood. The receptors originated from a man younger than 35 in good health.

J is TRBJ1-2 and V is TRBV28; D gene ambiguous. This CDR3 has 15 residues. Trimming took off 3 bases at V and 0 bases at J, with 11 bases between the two ends. The germline V gene has CDR1 MDHEN and CDR2 SYDVKM. CDR3 sequence reads: CASSFARVANYGYTF. CDR3 DNA sequence: TGTGCCAGCAGTTTCGCACGGGTGGCTAACTATGGCTACACCTTC.

This clone showed up just a few times. The J gene is TRBJ1-2, the V gene TRBV7-9, with a tentative D call TRBD1 (6 bases). From germline, CDR1 is SEHNR and CDR2 FQNEAQ (reference sequence). This CDR3 has 17 amino acids. V shed 5 bases and J shed 1 base, with 20 bases lying between them. The DNA for the CDR3 is TGTGCCAGCAGCACACACCGCCAGGACAGCTTTAACTATGGCTACACCTTC. The encoded protein is CASSTHRQDSFNYGYTF. The full variable domain, in which reference TRBV7-9 and TRBJ1-2 provide the parts outside the CDR3, is DTGVSQNPRHKITKRGQNVTFRCDPISEHNRLYWYRQTLGQGPEFLTYFQNEAQLEKSRLLSDRFSAERPKGSFSTLEIQRTEQGDSAMYLCASSTHRQDSFNYGYTFGSGTRLTVV.

The chain employs TRBV30 and TRBJ1-5; TRBD1 agrees at 7 bases. The trim removed 0 bases at V and 5 bases at J, leaving 4 bases unmatched. CDR1 is GTSNPN and CDR2 is SVGIG in the germline V gene (reference sequence). This CDR3 has 14 residues. The CDR3 DNA sequence: TGTGCCTGGAGTGTACAGGGGACCCATCAGCCCCAGCATTTT. This gives the protein CAWSVQGTHQPQHF. Based on the CDR3 plus reference TRBV30 and TRBJ1-5, the full variable domain is SQTIHQWPATLVQPVGSPLSLECTVEGTSNPNLYWYRQAAGRGLQLLFYSVGIGQISSEVPQNLSASRPQDRQFILSSKKLLLSDSGFYLCAWSVQGTHQPQHFGDGTRLSIL.

This chain joins TRBV2 and TRBJ1-1; the match to TRBD1 covers 7 bases. CDR3 length equals 13 residues. CDR1 and CDR2 from the germline V gene are SNHLY and FYNNEI. The ends lost 6 bases at V and 4 bases at J; junction bases unmatched: 5. CDR3 coding DNA: TGTGCCAGCAGAGACAGGGAGGTCACTGAAGCTTTCTTT. This encodes CASRDREVTEAFF.

V usage is TRBV19 and J usage is TRBJ2-5; TRBD1 is a possible D gene (6 bases). The CDR3 has 13 amino acids. In germline, CDR1 is LNHDA, CDR2 SQIVND (reference sequence). V was cut by 6 bases and J by 5 bases, with 13 bases left in between. In DNA form, the CDR3 reads TGTGCCAGTAGGTACAGGGAAGACGAGACCCAGTACTTC. Encoded protein: CASRYREDETQYF.

This clone was picked up a small number of times. The J gene is TRBJ1-5, the V gene TRBV16; 8 bases match TRBD1. V shed 2 bases and J 5 bases; nucleotides not matched to a gene: 5. This CDR3 is 15 amino acids long. Germline lookup yields CDR1 KGHSY and CDR2 FQNENV. CDR3 residues: CASSQRGQGDQPQHF. The CDR3, as DNA: TGTGCCAGCAGCCAAAGAGGACAGGGTGATCAGCCCCAGCATTTT.

There are a few counts of this clone. This chain joins TRBV29-1 and TRBJ2-2; TRBD1 or TRBD2 may be the D gene (5 bases each). The CDR3 runs 14 residues. Per the germline V gene, CDR1 is SQVTM and CDR2 is ANQGSEA. Trimming pared 5 bases from V and 0 bases from J, leaving 10 bases between. The CDR3 is CSVSGPANTGELFF. CDR3 DNA: TGCAGCGTTTCGGGGCCAGCGAACACCGGGGAGCTGTTTTTT.

This sequence joins TRBV5-1 and TRBJ2-2; D not certain. V lost 5 bases and J lost 2, with 7 bases in between. The CDR3 extends over 13 amino acids. The germline V gene encodes CDR1 SGHRS and CDR2 YFSETQ. The CDR3 reads CASSSDNTGELFF. The DNA for the CDR3 is TGCGCCAGCAGTTCGGACAACACCGGGGAGCTGTTTTTT.

Only a few counts were recorded for this clone. The V and J genes are TRBV29-1 and TRBJ2-7; 10 bases are shared with TRBD1. Germline CDR1 is SQVTM and CDR2 is ANQGSEA. The CDR3 sequence is 13 residues long. J was trimmed by 4 bases and V by 7 bases; bases with no gene match: 7. The CDR3 loop is CSETGQGEYEQYF. The CDR3 nucleotides read TGCAGCGAAACCGGACAGGGGGAGTACGAGCAGTACTTC.